The text below deals with one T cell receptor beta chain. The sample is drawn from a study of blood T cell repertoires in COVID-19. The protocol was immunoSEQ multiplex PCR, while the TCRdb copy is restricted to in-frame clones and leaves out a portion. The sample has 200,000 to 300,000 clones; around 82% are singletons. The TCR originated in a woman aged 40 to 50 who had been exposed to COVID-19. Sequenced input: PBMCs or T cells enriched from blood (not recorded which).

The CDR3 loop is CASSGKRTEQFF. DNA of the CDR3: TGTGCCAGTAGTGGAAAGAGGACAGAGCAGTTCTTC. The chain links TRBV19 to TRBJ2-1, with D tentatively TRBD1 (5 bases). From germline, CDR1 is LNHDA and CDR2 SQIVND (reference sequence). The CDR3 is 12 residues long. With 5 bases removed from V and 10 bases from J, the gap between germline ends came to 12 bases.